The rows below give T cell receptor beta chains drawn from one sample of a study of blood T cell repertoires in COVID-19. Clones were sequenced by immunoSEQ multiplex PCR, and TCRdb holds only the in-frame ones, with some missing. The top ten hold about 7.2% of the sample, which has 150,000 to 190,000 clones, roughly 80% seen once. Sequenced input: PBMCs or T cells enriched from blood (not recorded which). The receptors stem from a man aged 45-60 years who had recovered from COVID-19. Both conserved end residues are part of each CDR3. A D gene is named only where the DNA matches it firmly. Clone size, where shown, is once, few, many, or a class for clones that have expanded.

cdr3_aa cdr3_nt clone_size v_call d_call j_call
CSVAPGESNTEAFF TGCAGCGTTGCACCGGGGGAGTCTAACACTGAAGCTTTCTTT few TRBV29-1 NA TRBJ1-1
CASRGTSGRLSTDTQYF TGTGCCAGCAGAGGGACTAGCGGGCGCCTTAGCACAGATACGCAGTATTTT few TRBV2 TRBD2 TRBJ2-3
CAWRRLAGTNEQFF TGTGCCTGGAGACGGCTAGCGGGGACAAATGAGCAGTTCTTC NA TRBV30 TRBD2 TRBJ2-1
CASSVDRSGTEAFF TGTGCCAGCAGTGTGGACAGGTCAGGCACTGAAGCTTTCTTT NA TRBV2 TRBD1 TRBJ1-1
CSASPGQGTEAFF TGCAGTGCTAGTCCGGGCCAGGGCACTGAAGCTTTCTTT NA TRBV20-1 NA TRBJ1-1
CASSQDRGDTEAFF TGTGCCAGCAGTCAGGACAGGGGGGACACTGAAGCTTTCTTT NA TRBV6-5 TRBD1 TRBJ1-1
CASSLRRDQPQHF TGTGCCAGCAGCTTGCGGCGGGATCAGCCCCAGCATTTT NA TRBV7-9 NA TRBJ1-5
CASSLMDRDQETQYF TGTGCCAGCAGCTTAATGGACAGGGATCAAGAGACCCAGTACTTC once TRBV7-6 TRBD1 TRBJ2-5
CASSLASFIQSGNEQFF TGTGCCAGCAGCTTAGCGAGTTTCATACAGTCTGGCAATGAGCAGTTCTTC NA TRBV7-9 NA TRBJ2-1
CASSPPGQGTDTQYF TGTGCCAGCAGCCCGCCGGGACAGGGGACAGATACGCAGTATTTT NA TRBV7-3 TRBD1 TRBJ2-3
CASSRGQLNSPLHF TGTGCCAGCAGCAGGGGACAGCTTAATTCACCCCTCCACTTT NA TRBV5-6 TRBD1 TRBJ1-6
CATSDRHDRNTEAFF TGTGCCACCAGTGATCGACATGACAGGAACACTGAAGCTTTCTTT NA TRBV24-1 NA TRBJ1-1